This paragraph covers one T cell receptor (beta chain) sequence. The CDR3 has 18 amino acids. CDR1 is SEHNR, CDR2 FQNEAQ, per germline (reference sequence). The ends lost 5 bases at V and 0 bases at J; junction bases unmatched: 9. The PCR had 60 Vbeta and 13 Jbeta primers. Repertoires were generated with immunoSEQ multiplex PCR, while TCRdb's copy carries only in-frame clones and drops some. The data include some 120,000 clones; the top ten clones carry approximately 6.8%. The source of the sample is a study of cytomegalovirus exposure and HLA in healthy donors. Sequenced sample: PBMCs. This clonotype originated in a man between 40 and 49 years old in good health and CMV-seropositive. The chain uses TRBV7-9 and TRBJ2-6, with 8 positions matching TRBD1. CDR3 coding DNA: TGTGCCAGCAGCACCCTCGGGACAGGTCGCTCTGGGGCCAACGTCCTGACTTTC. Amino acid sequence: CASSTLGTGRSGANVLTF.